These 23 T cell receptor beta chains share one sample of origin, sequenced in a study of blood T cell repertoires in COVID-19. Sequenced by immunoSEQ multiplex PCR; TCRdb stores in-frame clones only, minus some. The sample yields 180,000 or so clones, about 85% seen once. Sequenced material: peripheral blood. The receptor set was obtained from a woman older than 75 with acute or convalescent COVID-19.

The chain links TRBV12-5 to TRBJ2-3; D unclear. The CDR3 is 13 amino acids. The germline V gene encodes CDR1 LGHNT and CDR2 FRNRAP. Trimming shortened V by 1 base and J by 8 bases, and 10 bases separated the two germline ends. In DNA, the CDR3 is TGTGCTAGTGGTTTGGGCGGTTCCCCTACGCAGTATTTT. Its protein is CASGLGGSPTQYF.

The chain joins TRBV4-3 to TRBJ1-1; perhaps TRBD1 as D (6 bases). Germline CDR1 LGHNA, CDR2 YSLEER. The CDR3 extends over 15 amino acids. Trimming shortened V by 4 bases and J by 2 bases, and 14 bases separated the two germline ends. The CDR3, as DNA: TGCGCCAGCAGCCCCCAGACAGGAAGAAACACTGAAGCTTTCTTT. It yields the protein CASSPQTGRNTEAFF.

The chain uses TRBV3-1 (or the pseudogene TRBV3-2) and TRBJ2-3; TRBD2 agrees at 9 bases. V lost 5 bases to trimming and J lost 0 bases; unmatched junction nucleotides: 6. Per germline, CDR1 LGHDT and CDR2 YNNKEL (reference sequence). CDR3 length equals 16 residues. In nucleotides, the CDR3 is TGTGCCAGCAGCTCAGGACTAGCGACTAGCACAGATACGCAGTATTTT. This sequence encodes CASSSGLATSTDTQYF.

The chain couples TRBV5-1 to TRBJ2-3, with 10 bases fitting TRBD2. The V segment lost 0 bases and the J segment 5 bases; nucleotides outside the gene matches: 3. The V gene's germline CDR1 is SGHRS and CDR2 YFSETQ. The CDR3 totals 15 residues. CDR3 loop: CASSLAGTSEDTQYF. CDR3 bases: TGCGCCAGCAGCTTGGCCGGGACTAGCGAAGATACGCAGTATTTT.

The chain joins TRBV6-5 to TRBJ1-5; the D gene is possibly TRBD1 (6 bases). V lost 6 bases to trimming and J lost 5 bases, with 17 bases between them. There are 15 residues in the CDR3. Germline V gives CDR1 MNHEY, CDR2 SVGAGI. As DNA, the CDR3 is TGTGCCAGCAGCCCCCCCGAGCAGGGGCATCAGCCCCAGCATTTT. Translated, it gives CASSPPEQGHQPQHF.

This clone was picked up one time. V and J are TRBV6-5 and TRBJ2-2; a possible D gene is TRBD1 (6 bases). The CDR3 totals 14 residues. Germline lookup yields CDR1 MNHEY and CDR2 SVGAGI. V lost 4 bases to trimming and J lost 4 bases, with 10 bases between them. The CDR3 region has the DNA TGTGCCAGCAGTTCCCCAGGGGCCACCGGGGAGCTGTTTTTT. Translating it yields CASSSPGATGELFF.

The DNA of the CDR3 is TGTGCCAGCAGTTACTCGGAGGCCAACATGGGGGGCTACACCTTC. Its translation: CASSYSEANMGGYTF. This chain links TRBV6-5 with TRBJ1-2; D is unclear. The V gene lost 0 bases and the J gene lost 8 bases, with 16 bases spanning the gap. CDR3 length: 15 residues. Germline V gene lookup returns CDR1 MNHEY and CDR2 SVGAGI.

The chain joins TRBV5-6 to TRBJ1-2; D ambiguous. The CDR3 runs to 13 residues. From germline, CDR1 is SGHDT and CDR2 YYEEEE. Trimming removed 1 base at V and 8 bases at J, with 12 bases between. CDR3 sequence reads: CASSLSGVRGYTF. CDR3 DNA: TGTGCCAGCAGCTTGAGCGGCGTTAGGGGCTACACCTTC.

This chain links TRBV12-3 or TRBV12-4 with TRBJ1-1, with D possibly TRBD1 on 5 matching bases. The CDR3 contains 13 residues. V lost 5 bases and J 2 bases, leaving 9 bases between the germline ends. The DNA for the CDR3 is TGTGCCAGCAGTATACAGGAAAACACTGAAGCTTTCTTT. Translated, it gives CASSIQENTEAFF.

The chain links TRBV4-2 to TRBJ2-3; 11 nucleotides agree with TRBD2. Unmatched junction bases numbered 6, after V lost 2 bases and J lost 2 bases. This CDR3 region has 17 residues. The germline V gene encodes CDR1 LGHNA and CDR2 YNFKEQ. This chain's CDR3 is CASSQLLAGASTDTQYF. CDR3 nucleotide sequence: TGTGCCAGCAGCCAACTACTAGCGGGAGCCTCCACAGATACGCAGTATTTT.

This clone has a handful of counts. The chain carries TRBV2 and TRBJ1-2; D is unresolved. The germline gives CDR1 SNHLY, CDR2 FYNNEI. The CDR3 length is 13 residues. Trimming cost V 6 bases and J 8 bases, with 16 bases left between them. The CDR3 reads CASSLQALRGYTF. The DNA for the CDR3 is TGTGCCAGCAGCCTTCAGGCCCTAAGAGGCTACACCTTC.

The J gene is TRBJ1-1, the V gene TRBV5-4, with 9 nucleotides matching TRBD1. CDR3 length equals 15 residues. Germline CDR1 and CDR2: SGHNT and YYREEE (reference sequence). The V and J ends lost 4 bases and 4 bases, in that order; junction bases with no gene match: 8. The CDR3 spells CASSIPGQGLTEAFF. CDR3 in DNA: TGTGCCAGCAGCATCCCGGGACAGGGCCTCACTGAAGCTTTCTTT.

J is TRBJ2-7 and V is TRBV11-2; TRBD1 matches at 8 bases. With 3 bases clipped from V and 4 bases from J, the junction kept 11 bases outside the gene matches. Germline V gene data show CDR1 as SGHAT and CDR2 as FQNNGV. The CDR3 runs 16 residues. The CDR3: CASSFRTGPAGYEQYF. The CDR3, as DNA: TGTGCCAGCAGCTTTAGGACAGGGCCTGCGGGGTACGAGCAGTACTTC.

The genes are TRBV14 and TRBJ2-3; 8 nucleotides align to TRBD1. V shed 4 bases and J 6 bases; nucleotides not matched to a gene: 6. Looked up from germline, CDR1 is SGHDN and CDR2 is FVKESK. The CDR3 length is 14 residues. The CDR3 DNA follows: TGTGCCAGCAGCCCGACAGGGGTAGGGGATACGCAGTATTTT. Translation gives CASSPTGVGDTQYF.

The V and J genes are TRBV5-4 and TRBJ1-4; D is undetermined. Trimming stripped 1 base from V and 3 bases from J, with 7 bases between. Germline V gene sequence: CDR1 SGHNT, CDR2 YYREEE (reference sequence). CDR3 length: 14 residues. CDR3 sequence (DNA): TGTGCCAGCAGCTTGACGTCAGCTAATGAAAAACTGTTTTTT. It specifies CASSLTSANEKLFF.

The chain couples TRBV3-1 (or the pseudogene TRBV3-2) to TRBJ2-4; the match to TRBD2 covers 13 bases. V lost 2 bases and J lost 6; bases outside the gene matches: 13. The germline gives CDR1 LGHDT, CDR2 YNNKEL (reference sequence). The CDR3 runs to 19 residues. DNA of the CDR3: TGTGCCAGCAGCCAAAGGATGCCGGGACTAGCGGGGCCGGGAAACATTCAGTACTTC. Translation gives CASSQRMPGLAGPGNIQYF.

The gene calls are TRBV18 and TRBJ1-3; D is unresolved. This CDR3 is built from 14 residues. Trimming left V 3 bases short and J 9 bases short, with 15 bases between. Germline loops: CDR1 KGHSH, CDR2 LQKENI. The CDR3 region is CASSPTDRGPTIYF. DNA of the CDR3: TGTGCCAGCTCACCCACGGATCGTGGGCCCACCATATATTTT. The full variable domain, completed using reference TRBV18 and TRBJ1-3, is NAGVMQNPRHLVRRRGQEARLRCSPMKGHSHVYWYRQLPEEGLKFMVYLQKENIIDESGMPKERFSAEFPKEGPSILRIQQVVRGDSAAYFCASSPTDRGPTIYFGEGSWLTVV.

In its sample, this clone was seen a few times. This sequence joins TRBV27 and TRBJ1-1, with 8 bases identical to TRBD1. CDR1 is MNHEY, CDR2 SMNVEV, per germline (reference sequence). The CDR3 runs to 16 residues. With V trimmed by 0 bases and J by 1 base, 4 bases remained unmatched. The CDR3 region is CASSLSPGTGNTEAFF. The CDR3 nucleotides are TGTGCCAGCAGTTTATCCCCCGGGACAGGGAACACTGAAGCTTTCTTT.

This clone was seen a single time. The chain recombines TRBV29-1 with TRBJ1-4; no clear D. This CDR3 is built from 13 residues. The V end was cut by 4 bases, the J end by 0 bases, with 6 bases between. Germline-derived CDR1 and CDR2 are SQVTM and ANQGSEA. The CDR3 bases are TGCAGCGTTGCAGCGGCAACTAATGAAAAACTGTTTTTT. Its translation: CSVAAATNEKLFF. Full variable domain (missing parts from reference TRBV29-1 and TRBJ1-4): SAVISQKPSRDICQRGTSLTIQCQVDSQVTMMFWYRQQPGQSLTLIATANQGSEATYESGFVIDKFPISRPNLTFSTLTVSNMSPEDSSIYLCSVAAATNEKLFFGSGTQLSVL.

This clone has only a few counts. This chain links TRBV9 with TRBJ2-1, with D possibly TRBD2 on 6 matching bases. Trimming cost V 3 bases and J 5 bases, with 15 bases left between them. This CDR3 comprises 15 residues. Per germline, CDR1 SGDLS and CDR2 YYNGEE. CDR3 sequence reads: CASSAPGGPHNEQFF. The CDR3 nucleotides read TGTGCCAGCAGCGCTCCCGGGGGTCCACACAATGAGCAGTTCTTC.

This clone was seen more than once but under ten times. This rearrangement joins TRBV7-9 to TRBJ2-2; 8 bases map to TRBD2. Germline CDR1 and CDR2: SEHNR and FQNEAQ (reference sequence). The CDR3 is made up of 16 amino acids. V trimming: 2 bases; J trimming: 5 bases; junction bases outside the gene matches: 7. For the CDR3, the DNA is TGTGCCAGCAGCTTAAGGGAGCGGGGGTATACCGGGGAGCTGTTTTTT. It encodes CASSLRERGYTGELFF.

The chain employs TRBV5-4 and TRBJ2-1; 11 bases match TRBD2. CDR1 SGHNT and CDR2 YYREEE come from the germline V gene (reference sequence). CDR3 length: 17 residues. After removal of 4 bases from V and 6 bases from J, the junction contained 12 bases not matched to a gene. In DNA, the CDR3 is TGTGCCAGCAGCCAAGGGACTAGCGGACTAAGAGGCAATGAGCAGTTCTTC. This gives the protein CASSQGTSGLRGNEQFF.

This chain links TRBV30 with TRBJ2-5, with D possibly matching TRBD2 (6 bases). Between the trimmed V and J ends, which lost 2 bases and 5 bases, there was a span of 18 bases. Germline CDR1 is GTSNPN and CDR2 is SVGIG (reference sequence). The CDR3 has 15 residues. As DNA, the CDR3 is TGTGCCTGGAGTCCTGTTTGGGGGGTTGGTGAGACCCAGTACTTC. Translation gives CAWSPVWGVGETQYF.